This T cell receptor (beta chain) stems from a study of T cell changes during pregnancy in multiple sclerosis. Here immunoSEQ multiplex PCR was the method, and the copy in TCRdb shows in-frame clones only, minus some. The sample has approximately 72,000 clones, 80% to 95% seen once. This CDR3 is built from 13 residues. Germline CDR1 and CDR2: MGHDK and SYGVNS. With V trimmed by 4 bases and J by 4 bases, 1 base remained unmatched. This sample comprised peripheral blood, obtained in the first trimester of pregnancy. The V call is TRBV25-1, the J call TRBJ2-1, with 7 bases lining up with TRBD2. The clonotype comes from a female donor in good health, enrolled as a control in a pregnancy study. The CDR3 DNA reads TGTGCCAGCAGTGCGCGGGAGTACAATGAGCAGTTCTTC. Amino acid sequence: CASSAREYNEQFF.